One and the same sample provided the 12 T cell receptor beta chains below, sequenced in a study of identical twins. One entry per CDR3 protein results from TCRdb running MiXCR on the 5' RACE reads. In the table there are some 1,700,000 distinct CDR3 sequences, 25% to 35% of which are singletons. Material: cord blood. The receptors originated from a newborn girl in good health.

Details on this clonotype: Mismatch with germline at one junction end may stem from a read error. The chain combines TRBV12-3 or TRBV12-4 with TRBJ2-5, with a tentative D call TRBD2 (5 bases). The last part of the DNA fits TRBJ2-7 better; the J call may be wrong. This CDR3 spans 14 amino acids. The CDR3 reads CARRSRDFPYEQYF. The CDR3 nucleotides read TGTGCCCGCAGGTCGAGGGATTTCCCTTACGAGCAGTACTTC.

The CDR3 here is CASSKTSGAYNEQFF. In DNA form, the CDR3 reads TGTGCCAGCAGCAAGACTAGCGGAGCCTACAACGAGCAGTTCTTC. V gene TRBV21-1 combines with J gene TRBJ2-1; the listed D gene, TRBD2, was not tested against the DNA. TRBV21-1 is shown as a pseudogene. The CDR3 consists of 15 residues.

The CDR3 spells CASGAGGCNEQFF. The CDR3 DNA reads TGCGCCAGCGGGGCGGGGGGCTGCAATGAGCAGTTCTTC. The chain has TRBV4-1 and TRBJ2-1; 8 nucleotides align to TRBD2. CDR3 length equals 13 residues. V trimming: 8 bases; J trimming: 6 bases; junction bases outside the gene matches: 6. Per the germline V gene, CDR1 is MGHRA and CDR2 is YSYEKL.

The DNA for the CDR3 is TGCAGCGTAGTAATCCCGGGACAGGGTAAGGGTGAGCAGTACTTC. Protein product: CSVVIPGQGKGEQYF. This chain links TRBV29-1 with TRBJ2-7, with 9 bases aligning to TRBD1. The length of the CDR3 is 15 residues. CDR1 and CDR2 from the germline V gene are SQVTM and ANQGSEA. The V segment lost 6 bases and the J segment 7 bases; nucleotides outside the gene matches: 16.

The chain is built from TRBV6-1 and TRBJ2-1; 8 nucleotides align to TRBD2. This CDR3 has 12 amino acids. The ends lost 3 bases at V and 10 bases at J; junction bases unmatched: 2. Germline V CDR1 and CDR2: MNHNS, SASEGT. Here the CDR3 reads CASSEAGGEQFF. DNA for the CDR3: TGTGCCAGCAGTGAGGCGGGAGGCGAGCAGTTCTTC.

V is TRBV21-1 and J is TRBJ1-2. TRBV21-1 is an annotated pseudogene. The CDR3 totals 13 residues. CDR3: CASSKRAGYGYTF. For the CDR3, the DNA is TGTGCCAGCAGCAAACGCGCAGGCTATGGCTACACCTTC.

This chain links TRBV2 with TRBJ2-3; 7 bases map to TRBD1. The V gene's germline CDR1 is SNHLY and CDR2 FYNNEI. This CDR3 is 15 amino acids long. V lost 4 bases and J lost 3; bases outside the gene matches: 7. The CDR3 region has the DNA TGTGCCAGCAGTGGGAACAGGGGCGGGACAGATACGCAGTATTTT. Its translation: CASSGNRGGTDTQYF.

The rearrangement links TRBV5-1 to TRBJ2-7, with 7 bases lining up with TRBD1. The germline V gene encodes CDR1 SGHRS and CDR2 YFSETQ. The trim removed 4 bases at V and 4 bases at J, leaving 8 bases unmatched. CDR3 size: 14 residues. As DNA, the CDR3 is TGCGCCAGCAGCCCTACGGGACAGATTTACGAGCAGTACTTC. Translation gives CASSPTGQIYEQYF.

The sample holds a few counts of this clonotype. This chain connects TRBV7-9 to TRBJ2-7, with TRBD1 matching 7 bases. V shed 3 bases, J shed 3 bases, and the junction held 11 bases outside the gene matches. The CDR3 has 16 residues. Germline-derived CDR1 and CDR2 are SEHNR and FQNEAQ (reference sequence). CDR3 sequence (DNA): TGTGCCAGCAGCTTGGGTCCGACAGGGAGTAACTACGAGCAGTACTTC. It translates to CASSLGPTGSNYEQYF.

This chain uses TRBV6-2 or TRBV6-3 with TRBJ2-3; D is perhaps TRBD2 (5 bases). Per the germline V gene, CDR1 is MNHEY and CDR2 is SVGEGT. CDR3 length: 14 residues. The V gene lost 0 bases and the J gene lost 6 bases, with 10 bases spanning the gap. As DNA, the CDR3 is TGTGCCAGCAGTTACTCAATGACGGGGGATACGCAGTATTTT. Amino acid sequence: CASSYSMTGDTQYF.

The J gene is TRBJ2-5, the V gene TRBV24-1; TRBD2 matches 7 bases. In germline, CDR1 is KGHDR, CDR2 SFDVKD. The CDR3 runs to 16 residues. Trimming cost V 3 bases and J 11 bases; bases outside gene matches: 17. CDR3 region: CATSDPSGIDYNEQYF. The CDR3, as DNA: TGTGCCACCAGTGATCCCAGCGGGATAGACTACAATGAGCAGTACTTC.

The J gene is TRBJ2-5, the V gene TRBV5-1; no definite D call. V lost 0 bases and J 1 base, leaving 7 bases between the germline ends. The CDR3 spans 14 residues. Germline loops: CDR1 SGHRS, CDR2 YFSETQ. The CDR3 reads CASSLGRIQETQYF. The CDR3 coding sequence is TGCGCCAGCAGCTTGGGCAGAATCCAAGAGACCCAGTACTTC.